This T cell receptor beta chain was observed in a study of T cells in Graves' hyperthyroidism and ophthalmopathy. The CDR3 contains 14 residues. V lost 8 bases, J lost 2 bases, and 8 bases stayed unmatched. Germline V gene lookup returns CDR1 MNHEY and CDR2 SMNVEV (reference sequence). The investigators amplified TCR beta CDR3 regions from RNA transcripts. A set of HTBI primers served as the primers for a first-round RT-PCR of the TCR CDR3. From the multiplex PCR reads, TCRdb called clonotypes with MiXCR, one entry per CDR3 protein. The table has roughly 650,000 distinct CDR3 sequences, more than 15% seen once.

The chain employs TRBV27 and TRBJ2-7, with TRBD1 identical over 8 bases. This receptor was taken from a woman aged 40 to 50 with Graves' ophthalmopathy. Sequenced input: blood. The CDR3 spells CASALLDRAYEQYF. The CDR3 DNA is TGTGCCAGCGCTCTACTGGACAGGGCCTACGAGCAGTACTTC.